Sequencing of this TCR beta chain was carried out in a study of blood T cells in healthy people across ages. Study-wide results and caveats: In long-lived donors, naive CD4+ cell counts and diversity exceeded those of aged donors. Researchers deemed the diversity estimates from one million T cells underestimates.

Whenever a sample was processed, at least 6 million PBMCs were isolated. A second PCR, run for roughly 7 to 11 cycles, used a sample-barcoded 5' primer plus a J-beta primer mix. Every sample gave at least 3 million paired-end reads containing CDR3. TCRdb analysed the 5' RACE reads with MiXCR anew, one entry per CDR3 protein. The repertoire holds around 1,600,000 distinct CDR3 sequences, with 35% to 45% as singletons. The sample holds a few counts of this clonotype. The antigen is undetermined. This CDR3 is built from 14 residues. Germline lookup yields CDR1 SGHTA and CDR2 FQGNSA. Trimming stripped 6 bases from V and 2 bases from J, with 13 bases between.

Sequencing was done on a sample of blood. This receptor was taken from a woman between 18 and 29 years old in good health. V usage is TRBV7-2 and J usage is TRBJ1-2; the D is unclear. The chain's CDR3 is CASRPFAGNYGYTF. CDR3 DNA sequence: TGTGCCAGCAGGCCCTTCGCCGGAAACTATGGCTACACCTTC. The whole variable domain, remainder taken from reference TRBV7-2 and TRBJ1-2, is GAGVSQSPSNKVTEKGKDVELRCDPISGHTALYWYRQSLGQGLEFLIYFQGNSAPDKSGLPSDRFSAERTGGSVSTLTIQRTQQEDSAVYLCASRPFAGNYGYTFGSGTRLTVV.